This TCR beta chain stems from a study of regulatory T cells. Germline V gives CDR1 MNHEY, CDR2 SVGAGI. The CDR3 has 14 amino acids. The ends lost 7 bases at V and 0 bases at J; junction bases unmatched: 6. Of note for this clone: The target antigen is unknown.

The primer mix had 52 TRBV and 13 TRBJ primers. Clones were sequenced by immunoSEQ multiplex PCR, and TCRdb holds only the in-frame ones, with some missing. The sample lists about 23,000 clones, nearly 90% occurring once. Patients aged 2 to 39 years had fewer naive and more memory CD4+ and CD8+ T cells. CD4+ cells were sorted into CD25-high CD127-low regulatory cells and CD25-low CD127-high conventional cells. Broader study findings: In CD3G-deficient patients, conventional CD4+ T cells were enriched for hydrophobic CDR3 residues at positions 6 and 7.

The J gene is TRBJ2-7, the V gene TRBV6-5; 7 bases match TRBD1. This receptor was taken from a child aged 5 to 17 with CD3G deficiency. Material for sequencing was conventional CD4+ T cells sorted from blood. As DNA, the CDR3 is TGTGCCAGCACCACAGGGGCCAACTCCTACGAGCAGTACTTC. Residues: CASTTGANSYEQYF.